The 25 T cell receptor beta chains below all came from one sample that was sequenced in a study of metastatic and nonmetastatic thyroid tumors. No patient had received any treatment before thyroid surgery. TCRdb reanalyzed the PCR reads via MiXCR. The data show approximately 70,000 clones, roughly 18% seen once. What was sequenced was blood. All receptors derive from a female donor with papillary thyroid cancer or a benign thyroid nodule (not recorded which). Some clones in this sample may be carry-over from other donors' samples.

This clone was recorded a few times. One junction end does not reproduce the germline sequence, and a read error may be involved. The V call is TRBV6-2 or TRBV6-3, the J call TRBJ1-5; 7 bases are shared with TRBD1. Germline V gives CDR1 MNHEY, CDR2 SVGEGT. The CDR3 loop spans 15 amino acids. CDR3 in amino acids: CASIYSGTGDHPQHF. DNA of the CDR3: TGTGCCAGCATTTACTCTGGCACAGGGGATCATCCCCAGCATTTT.

The chain has TRBV28 and TRBJ1-1, with D possibly matching TRBD1 (6 bases). V was cut by 5 bases and J by 4 bases, with 17 bases left in between. This CDR3 spans 15 amino acids. The germline gives CDR1 MDHEN, CDR2 SYDVKM. The CDR3 DNA follows: TGTGCCAGCAGTGCCTACAGGGCGAAGGGCACTGAAGCTTTCTTT. Translated, it gives CASSAYRAKGTEAFF.

This clone was counted at least ten times. A much larger clone lies one base from this, so it may be a read error. Other nucleotide sequences in the sample specify the same CDR3. The chain couples TRBV6-1 to TRBJ2-2, with 8 nucleotides matching TRBD2. The CDR3 covers 14 residues. Trimming at V came to 3 bases and at J to 6 bases, leaving 3 bases not matched to a gene. Germline V gene lookup returns CDR1 MNHNS and CDR2 SASEGT. The CDR3, as DNA: TGTGCCAGCAGTGAGCGAGCGGGGGCCGGGGAGCTGTTTTTT. Amino acid sequence: CASSERAGAGELFF.

Ten or more counts support this clone. The rearrangement uses TRBV6-1 and TRBJ1-1, with 7 bases aligning to TRBD1. With 5 bases clipped from V and 1 base from J, the junction kept 7 bases outside the gene matches. CDR1 and CDR2 from the germline V gene are MNHNS and SASEGT. This CDR3 region has 15 residues. CDR3 bases: TGTGCCAGCAGTTATTCCGACAGGGCGAACACTGAAGCTTTCTTT. As protein: CASSYSDRANTEAFF.

Turning to this clone: A read error may explain this, as a much larger clone is one base away. This chain joins TRBV6-1 and TRBJ2-1; D perhaps matches TRBD1 (5 bases). There are 13 residues in the CDR3. CDR1 is MNHNS and CDR2 is SASEGT in the germline V gene. V shed 5 bases and J shed 4 bases, with 9 bases lying between them. CDR3 bases: TGTGCCAGCAGTACTGGGGCATACAATGAGCAGTTCTTC. It translates to CASSTGAYNEQFF.

This clone was recorded only once. One end of the junction is discordant with germline, which a read error may explain. This chain uses TRBV7-2 with TRBJ2-7; 14 bases are a match to TRBD2. CDR1 is SGHTA, CDR2 FQGNSA, per germline. The CDR3 runs to 19 residues. The CDR3 is CASSVAGTSGRGPRYEQYF. The CDR3 region has the DNA TGTGCCAGCAGCGTAGCCGGGACTAGCGGGAGAGGCCCGAGGTACGAGCAGTACTTC.

In its sample, this clone was seen a few times. The rearrangement uses TRBV9 and TRBJ1-2; D might be TRBD1 (5 bases). Trimming removed 0 bases from V and 3 bases from J, with 12 bases in between. The germline V gene encodes CDR1 SGDLS and CDR2 YYNGEE. The CDR3 is 15 residues long. The DNA of the CDR3 is TGTGCCAGCAGCGTAGATGGAGGGGTGTACTATGGCTACACCTTC. Its translation is CASSVDGGVYYGYTF.

CDR3 sequence (DNA): TGTGCCAGCAGCCCACCACCCCGGACAGGTAAGAGCTCCTACGAGCAGTACGTC. Its protein product is CASSPPPRTGKSSYEQYV. This chain connects TRBV6-5 to TRBJ2-7; 7 bases agree with TRBD1. Per germline, CDR1 MNHEY and CDR2 SVGAGI. The length of the CDR3 is 18 residues. After removal of 6 bases from V and 0 bases from J, the junction contained 17 bases not matched to a gene.

In this sample, this clone turned up many times. The same CDR3 also results from other DNA sequences found in this sample. As DNA, the CDR3 is TGTGCCAGCAGCTTACGACTAGCGGGAGTCGTCCTGACTTTC. It specifies CASSLRLAGVVLTF. The rearrangement uses TRBV7-2 and TRBJ2-6, with 12 bases that match TRBD2. Germline CDR1 reads SGHTA; CDR2 reads FQGNSA. CDR3 length: 14 residues. After removal of 2 bases from V and 12 bases from J, the junction contained 2 bases not matched to a gene.

This clone was picked up many times. V and J are TRBV7-2 and TRBJ2-7, with D perhaps matching TRBD2 (6 bases). V dropped 5 bases and J dropped 3 bases, with 17 bases sitting between them. The length of the CDR3 is 15 residues. Germline V CDR1 and CDR2: SGHTA, FQGNSA. The chain's CDR3 is CASSLSGRELYEQYF. The CDR3 DNA follows: TGTGCCAGCAGCCTTAGCGGCCGGGAGCTCTACGAGCAGTACTTC.

The V call is TRBV6-5, the J call TRBJ1-1; tentative D call: TRBD1 (5 bases). Trimming stripped 2 bases from V and 3 bases from J, with 13 bases between. The CDR3 extends over 15 amino acids. Germline loops: CDR1 MNHEY, CDR2 SVGAGI. The CDR3, as DNA: TGTGCCAGCAGTTACGGTACATGGGGGGACACTGAAGCTTTCTTT. Its protein product is CASSYGTWGDTEAFF.

This chain joins TRBV24-1 and TRBJ2-1, with 8 nucleotides matching TRBD1. The length of the CDR3 is 14 residues. V was pared by 3 bases and J by 6 bases, with 3 bases of the junction left unmatched. Looked up from germline, CDR1 is KGHDR and CDR2 is SFDVKD. The CDR3 sequence: CATSDPGQGNEQFF. In nucleotides, the CDR3 is TGTGCCACCAGTGATCCAGGACAGGGCAATGAGCAGTTCTTC.

This clone occurred many times. The V and J genes are TRBV12-3 or TRBV12-4 and TRBJ1-1, with unresolved D. The CDR3 covers 13 residues. V lost 2 bases and J lost 5, with 9 bases in between. CDR3 loop: CASSLKGRTEAFF. CDR3 DNA sequence: TGTGCCAGCAGTTTAAAGGGTCGGACTGAAGCTTTCTTT.

The rearrangement links TRBV30 to TRBJ1-4; a possible D gene is TRBD1 (6 bases). The CDR3 length is 15 residues. The V end was cut by 3 bases, the J end by 0 bases, with 11 bases between. From germline, CDR1 is GTSNPN and CDR2 SVGIG (reference sequence). CDR3 nucleotides: TGTGCCTGGAGAAGAGGGGGAGCAACTAATGAAAAACTGTTTTTT. The encoded protein is CAWRRGGATNEKLFF.

V usage is TRBV18 and J usage is TRBJ2-2; D may be TRBD1 or TRBD2 (5 bases each). Trimming took off 2 bases at V and 7 bases at J, with 20 bases between the two ends. This CDR3 region has 17 residues. The germline CDR1 and CDR2 sequences are KGHSH and LQKENI. The CDR3 nucleotides read TGTGCCAGCTCACCAGGGAGAAACAGGAGGTTCCACGGGGAGCTGTTTTTT. It yields the protein CASSPGRNRRFHGELFF.

This chain connects TRBV6-1 to TRBJ2-7; D remains ambiguous. CDR1 is MNHNS, CDR2 SASEGT, per germline. This CDR3 is 11 amino acids long. The V gene lost 10 bases and the J gene lost 8 bases, with 15 bases spanning the gap. CDR3: CATGTSYKQYF. The DNA for the CDR3 is TGTGCCACTGGCACGTCCTATAAGCAGTACTTC.

In this sample, this clone turned up many times. The V call is TRBV6-1, the J call TRBJ2-7, with D possibly being TRBD1 (5 bases). CDR1 MNHNS and CDR2 SASEGT come from the germline V gene. The CDR3 runs to 12 residues. V lost 6 bases and J lost 3, with 9 bases in between. As DNA, the CDR3 is TGTGCCAGCAGCGCCACAGGCTACGAGCAGTACTTC. The encoded protein is CASSATGYEQYF.

As concerns this clone: A junction end diverges from the germline sequence, so it may reflect a read error. The rearrangement links TRBV2 to TRBJ1-1; D is perhaps TRBD1 (5 bases). Germline CDR1 is SNHLY and CDR2 is FYNNEI. The CDR3 is 14 residues long. CDR3 sequence: CASQYSGSSTEAFF. The CDR3 DNA sequence: TGCGCCAGCCAGTATTCAGGGAGCTCCACTGAAGCTTTCTTT.

Many counts were recorded for this clone. The chain combines TRBV9 with TRBJ1-1; D not resolved. Germline V CDR1 and CDR2: SGDLS, YYNGEE. V was clipped by 3 bases and J by 0 bases, with 9 bases between them. The CDR3 is 14 amino acids. The CDR3 loop reads CASSATQMNTEAFF. Written as DNA, the CDR3 is TGTGCCAGCAGCGCCACCCAGATGAACACTGAAGCTTTCTTT.

The chain joins TRBV7-8 to TRBJ1-5; tentative D call: TRBD1 (5 bases). V dropped 4 bases and J dropped 4 bases, with 11 bases sitting between them. CDR1 is SGHVS and CDR2 is FQNEAQ in the germline V gene. This CDR3 spans 14 amino acids. The CDR3 sequence: CASSYRQMNQPQHF. The CDR3 bases are TGTGCCAGCAGCTACAGACAGATGAATCAGCCCCAGCATTTT.

The table lists this clone with many counts. This chain uses TRBV27 with TRBJ2-3; 8 nucleotides match TRBD1. V dropped 5 bases and J dropped 2; count of bases not matched to a gene: 6. The CDR3 is made up of 15 amino acids. CDR1 and CDR2 from the germline V gene are MNHEY and SMNVEV (reference sequence). The CDR3 spells CASSLQGVDTDTQYF. The CDR3 nucleotides are TGTGCCAGCAGTCTACAGGGGGTTGACACAGATACGCAGTATTTT.

This clone was counted a few times. This may arise from a read error, as a much more abundant clone is one base away. The rearrangement links TRBV9 to TRBJ2-1; the D call may be TRBD1 or TRBD2 (6 bases each). Germline loops: CDR1 SGDLS, CDR2 YYNGEE. Trimming pared 4 bases from V and 10 bases from J, leaving 12 bases between. The CDR3 loop spans 12 amino acids. The CDR3 is CASSSGAREQFF. The DNA for the CDR3 is TGTGCCAGCAGCTCGGGGGCCCGGGAGCAGTTCTTC.

This clone has a handful of counts. CDR3 DNA sequence: TGTGCCAGTAGTGAGAGGACAGGGTCTAGGGAGCAGTACTTC. Protein product: CASSERTGSREQYF. The chain couples TRBV19 to TRBJ2-7, with 8 bases identical to TRBD1. J was trimmed by 7 bases and V by 5 bases; bases with no gene match: 10. CDR3 length equals 14 residues. Per germline, CDR1 LNHDA and CDR2 SQIVND (reference sequence).

Only a few counts were recorded for this clone. V is TRBV28 and J is TRBJ2-7, with D possibly TRBD1 on 5 matching bases. Germline CDR1 and CDR2: MDHEN and SYDVKM. This CDR3 has 13 amino acids. Trimming shortened V by 3 bases and J by 3 bases, and 9 bases separated the two germline ends. CDR3 bases: TGTGCCAGCAGTTTCTCAGGGAACTACGAGCAGTACTTC. Residues: CASSFSGNYEQYF.

The sample holds many counts of this clone. The sample has other DNA sequences that encode this CDR3 too. The CDR3 region is CASEAATASSTEAFF. The CDR3, as DNA: TGTGCCAGCGAAGCCGCCACAGCGTCTAGCACTGAAGCTTTCTTT. The chain links TRBV28 to TRBJ1-1; D gene ambiguous. V dropped 8 bases and J dropped 4 bases, with 20 bases sitting between them. CDR3 length: 15 amino acids. Germline V gene data show CDR1 as MDHEN and CDR2 as SYDVKM. The whole variable domain, remainder taken from reference TRBV28 and TRBJ1-1, is DVKVTQSSRYLVKRTGEKVFLECVQDMDHENMFWYRQDPGLGLRLIYFSYDVKMKEKGDIPEGYSVSREKKERFSLILESASTNQTSMYLCASEAATASSTEAFFGQGTRLTVV.